This T cell receptor beta chain was sequenced for a study of spatial heterogeneity in lung cancer. Study-wide background: TCR and UMI combinations that were unique each appeared, on average, more than ten times in raw reads.

This clonotype was detected once. A read error may account for a junction end that differs from germline. CDR1 SGHTA and CDR2 FQGNSA come from the germline V gene. The CDR3 sequence is 14 residues long. Time point defined: sample taken at primary tumor resection. Tumor, nontumor lung or frozen PBMC supplied whole RNA, sequenced without sorting. Each CDR3 protein gets one entry after TCRdb re-called the 5' RACE reads with MiXCR. There are about 92,000 distinct CDR3 sequences in the sample; approximately 12% occur only once, and about 41% lies in the top ten. Specimen: PBMCs, collected at surgery. This sequence originates from a male donor with early-stage non-small cell lung cancer. The chain uses TRBV7-2 and TRBJ2-2; maybe TRBD1 (6 bases). CDR3 loop: CASSGQGNTEELFF. CDR3 DNA: TGTGCCAGCAGTGGCCAGGGGAACACCGAGGAGCTGTTTTTT.